The T cell receptor (beta chain) under discussion was sequenced for a study of T cell responses to AZD1222 COVID-19 vaccine. The wider study: The analysis combined second doses at about 4 or about 12 weeks.

TCRdb's table, derived via immunoSEQ multiplex PCR, lists solely in-frame clones and lacks some. The table records 120,000 or so clones, around 87% of them present only once. Germline assignment: CDR1 SGHAT and CDR2 FQNNGV. V lost 5 bases to trimming and J lost 6 bases; unmatched junction nucleotides: 3. The CDR3 loop spans 13 amino acids. Whole-study results and caveats: Reportedly, close to half of spike-specific TCRs are directed against unmutated variant regions. Possibly, clonal diversity was underestimated; donors were largely white British and included more females.

Of note for this clone: Its antigen is as yet unknown.

The chain couples TRBV11-2 to TRBJ1-2, with 10 bases matching TRBD1. The source is an adult in good health. The sequenced sample was peripheral blood, obtained on day 0 of AZD1222 vaccination. Here the CDR3 reads CASSRGTGDGYTF. The DNA for the CDR3 is TGTGCCAGCAGCCGAGGGACAGGGGATGGCTACACCTTC.